These T cell receptor beta chains were read from a single sample in a study of blood T cell repertoires in COVID-19. Sequenced by immunoSEQ multiplex PCR; TCRdb stores in-frame clones only, minus some. This table has approximately 100,000 clones, about 89% appearing once. Sequencing used peripheral blood. Receptor source: a human donor with acute or convalescent COVID-19. The donor label of this sample is uncertain. Both conserved end residues are part of each CDR3. Fields, in order: V gene, D gene, J gene, clone size, CDR3 protein, CDR3 DNA. D genes are given only for firm matches. Not every row has a clone size; where given, it reads once, few, many or a size class.

v_call: TRBV29-1; d_call: TRBD1; j_call: TRBJ1-2; clone_size: -; cdr3_aa: CSVEGGQYYGYTF; cdr3_nt: TGCAGCGTTGAGGGGGGACAGTACTATGGCTACACCTTC
v_call: TRBV6-5; d_call: -; j_call: TRBJ2-7; clone_size: -; cdr3_aa: CASSLQLDSEQYF; cdr3_nt: TGTGCCAGCAGTCTCCAACTAGATTCCGAGCAGTACTTC
v_call: TRBV3-1/TRBV3-2; d_call: TRBD1; j_call: TRBJ1-3; clone_size: -; cdr3_aa: CASSRGQGIGGNTIYF; cdr3_nt: TGTGCCAGCAGCCGGGGACAGGGAATAGGGGGAAACACCATATATTTT
v_call: TRBV28; d_call: TRBD1; j_call: TRBJ1-5; clone_size: -; cdr3_aa: CASSLRQGMGQPQHF; cdr3_nt: TGTGCCAGCAGTTTAAGACAGGGGATGGGGCAGCCCCAGCATTTT
v_call: TRBV2; d_call: TRBD1; j_call: TRBJ1-5; clone_size: -; cdr3_aa: CAKGGSNSNQPQHF; cdr3_nt: TGTGCCAAAGGGGGCTCAAATAGCAATCAGCCCCAGCATTTT
v_call: TRBV19; d_call: TRBD2; j_call: TRBJ2-1; clone_size: few; cdr3_aa: CASSIGTSGINRQFF; cdr3_nt: TGTGCCAGTAGTATCGGAACTAGCGGGATTAATCGGCAGTTCTTC
v_call: TRBV6-1; d_call: TRBD1; j_call: TRBJ1-2; clone_size: -; cdr3_aa: CASRENDRGWGYTF; cdr3_nt: TGTGCCAGCAGGGAAAACGACAGGGGATGGGGCTACACCTTC
v_call: TRBV15; d_call: -; j_call: TRBJ1-2; clone_size: -; cdr3_aa: CATSRPDRPTTNYGYTF; cdr3_nt: TGTGCCACCAGCAGACCTGACAGGCCGACCACTAACTATGGCTACACCTTC
v_call: TRBV14; d_call: -; j_call: TRBJ1-1; clone_size: -; cdr3_aa: CASSPIGHLNTEAFF; cdr3_nt: TGTGCCAGCAGCCCCATAGGACACTTGAACACTGAAGCTTTCTTT
v_call: TRBV5-1; d_call: -; j_call: TRBJ1-1; clone_size: -; cdr3_aa: CASSLDSGNTEAFF; cdr3_nt: TGCGCCAGCAGCTTAGACAGTGGGAACACTGAAGCTTTCTTT
v_call: TRBV19; d_call: -; j_call: TRBJ1-1; clone_size: -; cdr3_aa: CASSAGSWTEAFF; cdr3_nt: TGTGCCAGTAGCGCAGGCAGCTGGACTGAAGCTTTCTTT
v_call: TRBV28; d_call: TRBD1; j_call: TRBJ1-3; clone_size: -; cdr3_aa: CASSSQDRVLQSSGNTIYF; cdr3_nt: TGTGCCAGCAGTTCTCAGGACAGGGTTCTTCAAAGCTCTGGAAACACCATATATTTT
v_call: TRBV19; d_call: TRBD1; j_call: TRBJ1-4; clone_size: once; cdr3_aa: CASSGTAANEKLFF; cdr3_nt: TGTGCCAGTAGCGGGACAGCCGCTAATGAAAAACTGTTTTTT
v_call: TRBV27; d_call: -; j_call: TRBJ2-2; clone_size: few; cdr3_aa: CASRQSGELFF; cdr3_nt: TGTGCCAGCAGGCAGTCCGGGGAGCTGTTTTTT
v_call: TRBV7-3; d_call: -; j_call: TRBJ1-6; clone_size: -; cdr3_aa: CASSLEAYNSPLHF; cdr3_nt: TGTGCCAGCAGCTTAGAGGCCTATAATTCACCCCTCCACTTT
v_call: TRBV20-1; d_call: TRBD2; j_call: TRBJ2-3; clone_size: -; cdr3_aa: CSASLAGPQYF; cdr3_nt: TGCAGTGCTAGTCTAGCGGGACCGCAGTATTTT